This record looks at one T cell receptor (beta chain) sequence and its context. Its target is not known. Every sample had its cDNA made across eight separate reactions. From its re-call of the 5' RACE reads, TCRdb lists each CDR3 protein once, without DNA. The ten top clones account for more than 2%, within a sample of 400,000 or so distinct CDR3 sequences. The record originates from a study of monozygotic twins with inflammatory bowel disease. Study findings and constraints: Separate T cell subtypes could not be resolved from one another.

The sequencing input was blood. The receptor's source is a human donor with ulcerative colitis or Crohn's disease, or a healthy co-twin of an affected twin (not recorded which).

The CDR3 spells CSVDLTGASYTF. This chain connects TRBV29-1 to TRBJ1-2; TCRdb names TRBD1, which stays unverified in the absence of DNA. The CDR3 sequence is 12 residues long. Per the germline V gene, CDR1 is SQVTM and CDR2 is ANQGSEA.